This T cell receptor (beta chain) came from a study of cytomegalovirus exposure and HLA in healthy donors. Germline values: CDR1 SEHNR, CDR2 FQNEAQ (reference sequence). J gave up 7 bases and V 7 bases, and 13 bases lay outside the gene matches. The CDR3 length is 15 residues. PCR amplification relied on 60 Vbeta primers (plus 13 Jbeta primers). Some clones are missing from TCRdb's copy, which holds only in-frame ones; the method was immunoSEQ multiplex PCR. The repertoire consists of roughly 110,000 clones, with approximately 81% occurring once and the leading ten covering approximately 2.4%. The V gene is TRBV7-9, the J gene TRBJ2-7, with 10 nucleotides matching TRBD2. The source material was PBMCs. The clonotype was recovered from a man aged 30 to 45 in good health and CMV-seronegative. In DNA form, the CDR3 reads TGTGCCAGCACAACAGGGGCTAGCGGGAGTGAAGAGCAGTACTTC. Protein product: CASTTGASGSEEQYF.